This T cell receptor (beta chain) emerged from a study of a mutant IDH1 vaccine in newly diagnosed glioma. The study, taken as a whole, reports: Immune responses induced by the vaccine were seen in over 80% of patients, spanning multiple MHC alleles. With respect to changes in top peripheral T cell clonotypes, pseudoprogression seemed unrelated.

Note on this clone: The antigen remains unidentified.

Germline-derived CDR1 and CDR2 are MDHEN and SYDVKM. Losses at the gene ends were 6 bases for V and 6 bases for J; bases not matched to a gene: 12. The CDR3 has 15 amino acids. Time point described: week 47, end of study. Every vaccination contained 300 ug of the mutant IDH1 20-mer peptide and was paired with topical imiquimod. Newly diagnosed WHO grade 3 or 4 IDH1-mutant, ATRX-lost astrocytomas were identified in the donors. Produced via immunoSEQ multiplex PCR; TCRdb's table is partial and in-frame only. The data show tens of thousands of clones, roughly 82% seen once. This TCR was sampled from a man aged 35-49 years with glioma. The J gene is TRBJ2-7, the V gene TRBV28; 9 positions match TRBD2. Sequencing used PBMCs, obtained from a glioma patient whose treatment included an IDH1 peptide vaccine. The CDR3 spells CASRPQVAGASEQYF. The CDR3 coding sequence is TGTGCCAGCAGGCCCCAGGTAGCGGGAGCTAGCGAGCAGTACTTC.